This record covers a single TCR beta chain. This clonotype has only a few counts. No cognate antigen has been identified for it. No qualities accompany the bases; no much larger clone lies one base away. The treatment or condition label, read with the paper, signifies: allogeneic hematopoietic cell transplantation with graft depleted of TCRalphabeta T cells and CD19 B cells. The transplant recipients were children given TCRalphabeta/CD19-depleted allogeneic hematopoietic cell grafts. To prepare the library, PCR was applied. Sequencing was carried out with an Illumina HiSeq 2500. TCR library preparation used molecular barcoding, with unique molecular identifiers applied to normalize quantification of the TCRbeta repertoire. The public sequencing data were trimmed at Q25 with fastp and processed into clonotypes with MiXCR by TCRdb, which kept only in-frame beta chains. All rows with the same CDR3 protein become a single entry with the most common DNA and genes. The sample data list fewer than 550,000 distinct CDR3 sequences, and approximately 10% of these were observed just once. The ten largest clones add up to around 13% of the sample.

The data belong to a study of T-cell reconstitution after alpha-beta-depleted transplantation in children (dated by TCRdb to 2016 to 2018). Background for the entire study: Using TCR repertoire profiling, the study followed T-cell immune reconstitution in a quantitative way in children after TCRalphabeta/CD19-depleted allogeneic hematopoietic cell transplantation.

Beyond this particular receptor, the publication reports: The frequencies of hyperexpanded clones fell over the following months, and after one year, T-cell counts and TCRbeta diversity were mostly attributed to newly produced T cells. About two months after transplant, the apparently early recovery of alphabetaT-cell counts reportedly depended on just several hundred clones that had expanded rapidly and came from non-depleted graft cells. In some patients, high TCRbeta diversity at day 60 was attributed to recipient T cells and intrathymic progenitors that had survived conditioning.

The germline V gene (reference sequence) specifies DFQATT as CDR1 and SNEGSKA as CDR2. V is pared back by 6 bases and J by 0 bases, with 12 bases lying between the germline termini. The CDR3 measures 14 amino acids from cysteine to phenylalanine. The read is trimmed to its CDR3 DNA, 42 bases read in frame from base 1. Sequences were derived from PBMCs, mostly from graft donor cells, sampled 180 days after TCRalphabeta/CD19-depleted stem cell transplant. The receptor was isolated from a female patient between 2 and 10 years old who had a stem cell transplant for aplastic anemia, so the T cells may come from the graft donor. The rearrangement combines TRBV20-1 with TRBJ2-4; the D gene could be either TRBD1 or TRBD2, each agreeing at 5 bases. The CDR3 region has the sequence CSARDRIAKNIQYF. The DNA is as follows: TGCAGTGCCCGGGACCGGATAGCCAAAAACATTCAGTACTTC.